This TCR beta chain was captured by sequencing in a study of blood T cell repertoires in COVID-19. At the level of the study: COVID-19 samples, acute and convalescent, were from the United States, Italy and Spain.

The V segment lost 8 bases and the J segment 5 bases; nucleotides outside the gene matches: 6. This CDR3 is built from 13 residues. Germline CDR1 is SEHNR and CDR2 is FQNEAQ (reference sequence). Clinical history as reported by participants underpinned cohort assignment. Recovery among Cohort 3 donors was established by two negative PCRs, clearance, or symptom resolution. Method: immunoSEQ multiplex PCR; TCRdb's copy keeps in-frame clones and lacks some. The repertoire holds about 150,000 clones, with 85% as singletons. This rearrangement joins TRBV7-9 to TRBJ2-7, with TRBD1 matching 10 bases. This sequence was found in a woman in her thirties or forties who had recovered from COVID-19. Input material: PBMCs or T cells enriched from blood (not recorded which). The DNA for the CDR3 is TGTGCCAGCCTTGGACAGGGGGACCACGAGCAGTACTTC. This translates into CASLGQGDHEQYF.